The clone carrying this TCR beta chain was recorded many times. The entry originates in a study of T cells after yellow fever vaccination. MiXCR, run by TCRdb on the 5' RACE reads, gives a single entry per CDR3 protein. The sample includes about 310,000 distinct CDR3 sequences, approximately 3.8% of them seen just once. This TCR derives from a man aged 18 to 30 who received the YFV17D yellow fever vaccine. This material consisted of PBMCs, taken on the day of the yellow fever booster vaccination.

The CDR3 region is CASSLAGQGAPNEKLFF. The CDR3 nucleotides are TGTGCCAGCAGCTTAGCGGGACAGGGGGCTCCTAATGAAAAACTGTTTTTT. This chain joins TRBV7-9 and TRBJ1-4; 12 bases align to TRBD1. This CDR3 comprises 17 residues. The ends lost 0 bases at V and 3 bases at J; junction bases unmatched: 2. Germline V lookup: CDR1 SEHNR, CDR2 FQNEAQ (reference sequence).